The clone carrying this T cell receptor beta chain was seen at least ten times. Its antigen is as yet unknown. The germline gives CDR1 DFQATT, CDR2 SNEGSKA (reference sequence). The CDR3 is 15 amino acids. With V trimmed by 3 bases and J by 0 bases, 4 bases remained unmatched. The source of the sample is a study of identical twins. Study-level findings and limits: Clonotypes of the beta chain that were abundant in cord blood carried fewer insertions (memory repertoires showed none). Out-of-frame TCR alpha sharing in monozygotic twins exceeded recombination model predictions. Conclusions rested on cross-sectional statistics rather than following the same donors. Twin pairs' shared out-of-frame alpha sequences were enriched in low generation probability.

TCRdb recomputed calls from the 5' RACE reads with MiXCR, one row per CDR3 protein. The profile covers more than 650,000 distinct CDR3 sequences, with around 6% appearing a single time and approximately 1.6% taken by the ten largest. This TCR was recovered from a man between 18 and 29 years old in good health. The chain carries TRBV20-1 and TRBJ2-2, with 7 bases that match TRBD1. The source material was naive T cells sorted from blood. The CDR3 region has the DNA TGCAGTGCTAGGGCCGGGACAGCGAACACCGGGGAGCTGTTTTTT. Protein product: CSARAGTANTGELFF.